A single sample gave rise to the 30 T cell receptor beta chains below, sequenced in a study of sequential checkpoint blockade in melanoma. Treatment in this sample: randomized to nivolumab then ipilimumab (arm A) or the reverse (arm B). The data were produced by immunoSEQ multiplex PCR, yet TCRdb's version contains in-frame clones alone and is incomplete. The data show over 1,500 clones, around 19% seen once. Sequences were derived from tumor tissue (inferred from file names), sampled from a patient given nivolumab and ipilimumab in sequence. These receptors all come from a human donor with melanoma.

The V and J genes are TRBV6-8 and TRBJ1-1; D is uncertain. This CDR3 comprises 13 residues. From germline, CDR1 is MNHGY and CDR2 SAAAGT. Between the trimmed V and J ends, which lost 6 bases and 1 base, there was a span of 9 bases. CDR3 bases: TGTGCCAGCAGACTCCTACCGAACACTGAAGCTTTCTTT. As protein: CASRLLPNTEAFF.

This clone was seen a few times. This chain joins TRBV4-1 and TRBJ2-7, with TRBD1 matching 9 bases. In germline, CDR1 is MGHRA, CDR2 YSYEKL. The trim removed 0 bases at V and 4 bases at J, leaving 7 bases unmatched. The CDR3 is made up of 16 amino acids. Written as DNA, the CDR3 is TGCGCCAGCAGCCAAGATTGGGGGACAGGGCTATACGAGCAGTACTTC. The encoded protein is CASSQDWGTGLYEQYF.

This clone was seen ten or more times. V and J are TRBV11-3 and TRBJ1-2, with TRBD1 identical over 8 bases. The V segment lost 5 bases and the J segment 7 bases; nucleotides outside the gene matches: 12. The CDR3 has 15 residues. Germline lookup yields CDR1 SGHNT and CDR2 YENEEA. This chain's CDR3 is CASSAINQGAGGYTF. The CDR3 DNA reads as TGTGCCAGCAGCGCAATAAACCAGGGGGCTGGTGGCTACACCTTC.

The table lists this clone with a count of one. The chain employs TRBV18 and TRBJ2-5, with D possibly being TRBD2 (6 bases). The CDR3 extends over 13 amino acids. Trimming stripped 3 bases from V and 4 bases from J, with 9 bases between. CDR1 is KGHSH, CDR2 LQKENI, per germline. CDR3 loop: CASSPGLRETQYF. CDR3 nucleotides: TGTGCCAGCTCACCGGGACTGCGAGAGACCCAGTACTTC.

This clone was seen a handful of times. The chain couples TRBV6-8 to TRBJ2-7; TRBD1 agrees at 8 bases. J was trimmed by 3 bases and V by 5 bases; bases with no gene match: 6. There are 14 residues in the CDR3. CDR1 and CDR2 from the germline V gene are MNHGY and SAAAGT. This chain's CDR3 is CASSRDRSIYEQYF. The CDR3 nucleotides are TGTGCCAGCAGTAGGGACAGGAGCATCTACGAGCAGTACTTC.

The rearrangement uses TRBV11-3 and TRBJ2-7; possibly TRBD2 for D (6 bases). Germline lookup yields CDR1 SGHNT and CDR2 YENEEA. There are 15 residues in the CDR3. Trimming pared 4 bases from V and 2 bases from J, leaving 15 bases between. This chain's CDR3 is CASSSDSGLAYEQYF. CDR3 coding DNA: TGTGCCAGCAGCTCGGATAGCGGACTCGCCTACGAGCAGTACTTC.

This sequence joins TRBV5-1 and TRBJ2-5, with TRBD1 matching 7 bases. Germline V CDR1 and CDR2: SGHRS, YFSETQ. The CDR3 contains 15 residues. Unmatched junction bases numbered 5, after V lost 0 bases and J lost 3 bases. CDR3 protein: CASSLGGTEKETQYF. The CDR3 DNA is TGCGCCAGCAGCTTGGGGGGGACAGAGAAAGAGACCCAGTACTTC.

This clone appeared a few times. The chain is built from TRBV6-8 and TRBJ2-3; TRBD1 aligns across 11 bases. The CDR3 runs 16 residues. Germline V CDR1 and CDR2: MNHGY, SAAAGT. Trimming removed 5 bases from V and 4 bases from J; junction bases left unmatched: 8. The chain's CDR3 is CASSDAPGQGADTQYF. The CDR3 bases are TGTGCCAGCAGTGATGCGCCGGGACAGGGGGCAGATACGCAGTATTTT.

Many counts were recorded for this clone. CDR3 residues: CASSFEEGEAQYF. As DNA, the CDR3 is TGTGCCAGCAGCTTTGAAGAGGGGGAGGCCCAGTACTTC. V usage is TRBV12-1 and J usage is TRBJ2-5. TRBV12-1 is labeled a pseudogene. This CDR3 has 13 amino acids.

The sample holds a few counts of this clone. The rearrangement links TRBV15 to TRBJ2-5, with D uncertain. This CDR3 spans 14 amino acids. The germline gives CDR1 LNHNV, CDR2 YYDKDF (reference sequence). The V and J ends lost 5 bases and 0 bases respectively, with 10 bases between them. The CDR3 region is CATSGSMYQETQYF. In DNA, the CDR3 is TGTGCCACCAGCGGATCCATGTACCAAGAGACCCAGTACTTC. Combining the CDR3 with reference TRBV15 and TRBJ2-5 gives the whole variable domain DAMVIQNPRYQVTQFGKPVTLSCSQTLNHNVMYWYQQKSSQAPKLLFHYYDKDFNNEADTPDNFQSRRPNTSFCFLDIRSPGLGDTAMYLCATSGSMYQETQYFGPGTRLLVL.

This clone was seen only a few times. The chain carries TRBV6-8 and TRBJ2-7; 8 bases match TRBD2. The germline gives CDR1 MNHGY, CDR2 SAAAGT. There are 14 residues in the CDR3. Unmatched junction bases numbered 0, after V lost 2 bases and J lost 0 bases. The CDR3 bases are TGTGCCAGCAGTTACGGGACTAGCTCCTACGAGCAGTACTTC. It is translated as CASSYGTSSYEQYF.

The chain links TRBV5-1 to TRBJ1-4; the D gene is possibly TRBD1 (6 bases). Trimming took off 0 bases at V and 8 bases at J, with 14 bases between the two ends. The germline V gene has CDR1 SGHRS and CDR2 YFSETQ. The CDR3 sequence is 15 residues long. This CDR3 is CASSLGWGRGEKLFF. Here the CDR3 DNA reads TGCGCCAGCAGCTTGGGATGGGGGCGCGGCGAAAAACTGTTTTTT.

This clone counts as medium-sized (0.01 to 0.1%). The chain carries TRBV11-3 and TRBJ2-3, with 11 bases lining up with TRBD1. Germline loops: CDR1 SGHNT, CDR2 YENEEA. Losses at the gene ends were 5 bases for V and 6 bases for J; bases not matched to a gene: 10. The CDR3 totals 16 residues. CDR3 DNA: TGTGCCAGCAGCATGGACAGGGGGCCTCCCTGGGATACGCAGTATTTT. Translation gives CASSMDRGPPWDTQYF.

By proportion, this clone is medium-sized (0.01 to 0.1%). This chain connects TRBV11-3 to TRBJ1-4, with 11 bases that match TRBD1. CDR3 length: 15 amino acids. V was clipped by 2 bases and J by 11 bases; unmatched bases: 7. CDR1 and CDR2 (germline): SGHNT, YENEEA. This chain's CDR3 is CASSLRTGGREKLFF. CDR3 in DNA: TGTGCCAGCAGCTTACGGACAGGGGGCCGTGAGAAACTGTTTTTT.

This clone is medium-sized by share. The V gene is TRBV11-3, the J gene TRBJ2-3; D possibly corresponds to TRBD2 (5 bases). The germline CDR1 and CDR2 sequences are SGHNT and YENEEA. The V gene lost 5 bases and the J gene lost 6 bases, with 15 bases spanning the gap. This CDR3 has 14 residues. The CDR3 region is CASSQVLAGDTQYF. The CDR3 bases are TGTGCCAGCAGCCAAGTTCTAGCCGGGGATACGCAGTATTTT.

The CDR3 bases are TGTGCCAGCAGTAGTACTAGCGGGGGGATAGATACGCAGTATTTT. It yields the protein CASSSTSGGIDTQYF. The genes are TRBV9 and TRBJ2-3, with 12 bases fitting TRBD2. The CDR3 spans 15 residues. The V gene's germline CDR1 is SGDLS and CDR2 YYNGEE. J lost 5 bases, V lost 5 bases, and 6 bases had no gene match.

By share, this clone ranks as medium-sized. The chain uses TRBV11-3 and TRBJ2-7, with 7 bases aligning to TRBD2. With V trimmed by 3 bases and J by 3 bases, 5 bases remained unmatched. The CDR3 extends over 14 amino acids. Germline CDR1 reads SGHNT; CDR2 reads YENEEA. The CDR3 reads CASSLGGSGYEQYF. The CDR3 DNA follows: TGTGCCAGCAGCTTGGGCGGGAGTGGCTACGAGCAGTACTTC.

This clone was detected only a few times. This chain connects TRBV28 to TRBJ2-7, with D perhaps matching TRBD2 (6 bases). The CDR3 consists of 14 residues. Trimming left V 8 bases short and J 0 bases short, with 14 bases between. CDR1 and CDR2 (germline): MDHEN, SYDVKM. The CDR3 loop reads CASLRDLNSYEQYF. In DNA, the CDR3 is TGTGCCAGCCTCCGGGACTTGAACTCCTACGAGCAGTACTTC.

This sequence joins TRBV11-3 and TRBJ2-3; 15 bases are shared with TRBD2. The germline V gene encodes CDR1 SGHNT and CDR2 YENEEA. J was trimmed by 2 bases and V by 3 bases; bases with no gene match: 3. This CDR3 spans 17 amino acids. CDR3: CASSFRTSGGVTDTQYF. The CDR3 DNA reads as TGTGCCAGCAGCTTCAGGACTAGCGGGGGGGTCACAGATACGCAGTATTTT. The variable domain in full, completed from reference TRBV11-3 and TRBJ2-3, reads EAGVVQSPRYKIIEKKQPVAFWCNPISGHNTLYWYLQNLGQGPELLIRYENEEAVDDSQLPKDRFSAERLKGVDSTLKIQPAELGDSAVYLCASSFRTSGGVTDTQYFGPGTRLTVL.

The V gene is TRBV4-1, the J gene TRBJ2-7, with 7 bases identical to TRBD1. CDR3 length equals 16 residues. Per germline, CDR1 MGHRA and CDR2 YSYEKL. Unmatched junction bases numbered 9, after V lost 0 bases and J lost 4 bases. The CDR3 here is CASSQDRGPTGYEQYF. DNA of the CDR3: TGCGCCAGCAGCCAAGATAGAGGTCCGACAGGGTACGAGCAGTACTTC.

This clone was detected a few times. This rearrangement joins TRBV28 to TRBJ1-2, with D uncertain. The CDR3 runs 13 residues. Germline V gives CDR1 MDHEN, CDR2 SYDVKM. The V gene lost 3 bases and the J gene lost 4 bases, with 9 bases spanning the gap. CDR3 nucleotides: TGTGCCAGCAGTTTGACAAACGCCTATGGCTACACCTTC. It is translated as CASSLTNAYGYTF.

This chain's CDR3 is CASSLGTSGPQAQYF. Here the CDR3 DNA reads TGTGCCAGCAGTCTCGGGACTAGCGGGCCCCAGGCGCAGTATTTT. The V gene is TRBV28, the J gene TRBJ2-3, with 12 nucleotides matching TRBD2. CDR3 length: 15 amino acids. Germline trimming cut 5 bases from V and 10 bases from J; bases unmatched to any gene: 10. Germline CDR1 MDHEN, CDR2 SYDVKM. Variable domain in full (rest from reference TRBV28 and TRBJ2-3): DVKVTQSSRYLVKRTGEKVFLECVQDMDHENMFWYRQDPGLGLRLIYFSYDVKMKEKGDIPEGYSVSREKKERFSLILESASTNQTSMYLCASSLGTSGPQAQYFGPGTRLTVL.

This chain connects TRBV6-4 to TRBJ2-7, with D uncertain. The CDR3 is 11 residues long. The germline CDR1 and CDR2 sequences are MRHNA and SNTAGT. V was cut by 6 bases and J by 4 bases, with 7 bases left in between. The DNA for the CDR3 is TGTGCCAGCAGCCTCGGATACGAGCAGTACTTC. Translating it yields CASSLGYEQYF.

In its sample, this clone was seen a few times. The chain couples TRBV6-8 to TRBJ2-3, with 15 bases that match TRBD2. V dropped 6 bases and J dropped 6; count of bases not matched to a gene: 7. CDR1 and CDR2 from the germline V gene are MNHGY and SAAAGT. CDR3 length: 16 residues. CDR3 coding DNA: TGTGCCAGCAGCGAAACCGGGACTAGCGGGAGGGATACGCAGTATTTT. Translation: CASSETGTSGRDTQYF.

Concerning this clone: Relative to the germline gene, one junction end is altered; a read error may explain this. The chain recombines TRBV11-3 with TRBJ2-5; weak D call: TRBD2 (7 bases). The CDR3 runs to 14 residues. Germline V gene data show CDR1 as SGHNT and CDR2 as YENEEA. DNA for the CDR3: TGTGCTAGCAGCTTAGGGGGGGAGGGAGAGACCCAGTACTTC. Its protein is CASSLGGEGETQYF.

This clone is medium-sized within its sample. The rearrangement uses TRBV11-3 and TRBJ2-2, with 7 bases identical to TRBD2. Germline loops: CDR1 SGHNT, CDR2 YENEEA. Trimming removed 4 bases from V and 1 base from J; junction bases left unmatched: 0. There are 14 residues in the CDR3. CDR3 residues: CASSSGGNTGELFF. CDR3 nucleotide sequence: TGTGCCAGCAGCTCGGGGGGGAACACCGGGGAGCTGTTTTTT. Drawing the rest from reference TRBV11-3 and TRBJ2-2, the complete variable domain is EAGVVQSPRYKIIEKKQPVAFWCNPISGHNTLYWYLQNLGQGPELLIRYENEEAVDDSQLPKDRFSAERLKGVDSTLKIQPAELGDSAVYLCASSSGGNTGELFFGEGSRLTVL.

The chain recombines TRBV19 with TRBJ2-5; D unresolved. From germline, CDR1 is LNHDA and CDR2 SQIVND (reference sequence). This CDR3 has 15 amino acids. V was trimmed by 5 bases and J by 4 bases, leaving 17 bases between them. Written as DNA, the CDR3 is TGTGCCAGTAGTGCCCTCGGTCCCTCGGGAGAGACCCAGTACTTC. This gives the protein CASSALGPSGETQYF.

The chain joins TRBV29-1 to TRBJ2-7, with D hard to call. Germline V gene sequence: CDR1 SQVTM, CDR2 ANQGSEA. CDR3 length: 13 amino acids. The V and J ends lost 6 bases and 3 bases respectively, with 15 bases between them. The CDR3 region is CSVRWQRSYEQYF. The CDR3 region has the DNA TGCAGCGTAAGATGGCAACGGAGCTACGAGCAGTACTTC.

Sample share makes this clone medium-sized. This chain connects TRBV11-3 to TRBJ2-1, with D uncertain. The CDR3 has 14 amino acids. CDR1 SGHNT and CDR2 YENEEA come from the germline V gene. Trimming removed 3 bases at V and 7 bases at J, with 13 bases between. The CDR3 nucleotides read TGTGCCAGCAGCTTGCTCAGGTACAAGAATGAGCAGTTCTTC. Protein: CASSLLRYKNEQFF.

This clone is termed medium-sized. The chain links TRBV11-3 to TRBJ2-7; D is perhaps TRBD1 (6 bases). Germline V gene sequence: CDR1 SGHNT, CDR2 YENEEA. V lost 3 bases and J lost 5, with 14 bases in between. This CDR3 comprises 14 residues. Written as DNA, the CDR3 is TGTGCCAGCAGCTTGAAGGGGACAAGCCACGAGCAGTACTTC. It codes for CASSLKGTSHEQYF.